Listed here are 4 T cell receptor beta chains from one sample, sequenced in a study of blood T cell repertoires in COVID-19. The repertoire was sequenced with immunoSEQ multiplex PCR; TCRdb's copy has only in-frame clones and lacks some. The sample has over 250,000 clones, around 86% seen once; the top ten hold about 1.6%. The sequenced sample consisted of peripheral blood. The receptors were gathered from a woman in her 40s who had recovered from COVID-19.

This chain links TRBV6-1 with TRBJ1-2; 9 nucleotides line up with TRBD1. Trimming removed 2 bases from V and 5 bases from J; junction bases left unmatched: 6. CDR3 length: 15 amino acids. Germline CDR1 MNHNS, CDR2 SASEGT. DNA of the CDR3: TGTGCCAGCAGTGAACCGGGACAGGGAGTATATGGCTACACCTTC. It codes for CASSEPGQGVYGYTF.

The V gene is TRBV6-2 or TRBV6-3, the J gene TRBJ2-4; D is perhaps TRBD2 (6 bases). Trimming removed 7 bases at V and 6 bases at J, with 16 bases between. Germline CDR1 reads MNHEY; CDR2 reads SVGEGT. CDR3 size: 14 residues. The CDR3 region has the DNA TGTGCCAGCACCCCCCGGCGGGACGGAAACATTCAGTACTTC. It is translated as CASTPRRDGNIQYF.

The rearrangement links TRBV10-3 to TRBJ1-2, with D possibly being TRBD1 (5 bases). Trimming removed 6 bases at V and 4 bases at J, with 12 bases between. The germline V gene encodes CDR1 ENHRY and CDR2 SYGVKD. CDR3 length: 13 amino acids. CDR3 in DNA: TGTGCCATCAGGGTACAGGAGACCTATGGCTACACCTTC. Its translation is CAIRVQETYGYTF.

This sequence joins TRBV5-1 and TRBJ2-1; D unresolved. Germline V gives CDR1 SGHRS, CDR2 YFSETQ. CDR3 length: 14 residues. Trimming removed 0 bases from V and 0 bases from J, with 4 bases in between. This CDR3 is CASSLVSSYNEQFF. The CDR3 DNA is TGCGCCAGCAGCTTGGTCAGCTCCTACAATGAGCAGTTCTTC.